This T cell receptor beta chain was found in a study of neurological immune-mediated disorders. There are many counts of this clonotype. The antigen remains unidentified. The CDR3 consists of 17 residues. Germline V CDR1 and CDR2: SEHNR, FQNEAQ (reference sequence). Trimming cost V 4 bases and J 5 bases; bases outside gene matches: 13. Study-level points and caveats: HTLV-1-associated myelopathy had the most TCR clonal expansion, while multiple sclerosis had the least, a level that fell below healthy controls. The expanded clones of different subjects shared no CDR3 amino acid sequences (suggesting private repertoires in all groups).

5'RACE employing 10-nucleotide random UMIs yielded the cDNA. One entry per CDR3 protein, called by TCRdb with MiXCR from the 5' RACE reads. The profile covers about 28,000 distinct CDR3 sequences, with roughly 12% appearing a single time and around 7.6% taken by the ten largest. This TCR derives from a man aged 55 to 70 in good health. The sequencing input was PBMCs. The chain employs TRBV7-9 and TRBJ2-7; 11 bases are shared with TRBD1. CDR3 DNA: TGTGCCAGCAGCTCCCCCGGGACAGGGGGAAGATACGACGAGCAGTACTTC. Its protein is CASSSPGTGGRYDEQYF. Combining the CDR3 with reference TRBV7-9 and TRBJ2-7 gives the whole variable domain DTGVSQNPRHKITKRGQNVTFRCDPISEHNRLYWYRQTLGQGPEFLTYFQNEAQLEKSRLLSDRFSAERPKGSFSTLEIQRTEQGDSAMYLCASSSPGTGGRYDEQYFGPGTRLTVT.